This TCR beta chain originates from a study of patients and donors after allogeneic stem cell transplantation. With 8 bases removed from V and 1 base from J, the gap between germline ends came to 14 bases. The CDR3 length is 14 residues. MiXCR was run by TCRdb on the RT-PCR reads, yielding one entry per CDR3 protein. The sample includes about 150,000 distinct CDR3 sequences, about 40% of them seen just once. This chain connects TRBV12-3 or TRBV12-4 to TRBJ2-5; D ambiguous. The origin of this receptor is a human donor who was either an allogeneic HSCT recipient or a stem cell or donor lymphocyte infusion donor (not recorded which). It is not recorded whose cells these are; they may come from a transplant donor. The sample consisted of blood, either unsorted or a sorted T cell fraction (not recorded which). The CDR3 loop reads CASSLGRFQETQYF. CDR3 bases: TGTGCCAGCTCCCTAGGCAGGTTCCAAGAGACCCAGTACTTC.